The TCR beta chain under discussion was sequenced for a study of blood T cell repertoires in COVID-19. The wider study: Sites across the United States, Italy and Spain contributed samples from acute and convalescent COVID-19. PBMCs, B-cell-depleted T cells, or T cells were the source of the cDNA or gDNA that made up the material.

The V gene's germline CDR1 is MNHEY and CDR2 SMNVEV (reference sequence). Trimming removed 1 base at V and 0 bases at J, with 10 bases between. The length of the CDR3 is 15 residues. Authors' data handling: By means of reference gene primer amplification, nucleated cell counts were estimated. The protocol was immunoSEQ multiplex PCR, while the TCRdb copy is restricted to in-frame clones and leaves out a portion. For V, J and clone size, that table is used; D and trimming come from the DNA. The repertoire includes about 190,000 clones, 78% of them detected once, and 2.5% to 3.5% sits in the top ten. The V call is TRBV27, the J call TRBJ2-7, with D unclear. The material sequenced was peripheral blood. The origin of this receptor is a woman older than 75 with active or convalescent COVID-19. CDR3 loop: CASSLWAATSYEQYF. The CDR3 DNA is TGTGCCAGCAGTTTATGGGCAGCTACCTCCTACGAGCAGTACTTC.